This entry lists 21 T cell receptor beta chains sequenced from one sample in a study of blood T cells in healthy people across ages. The authors ran a second PCR of roughly 6 to 12 cycles using a sample-barcoded 5' primer and a J-beta primer mix. TCRdb redid the calling of the 5' RACE reads with MiXCR, one entry per CDR3 protein. Of some 1.4 million distinct CDR3 sequences listed, about 40% are singletons. Sequenced input: blood. The source of these receptors is a woman aged 18-29 years in good health.

V gene TRBV6-2 or TRBV6-3 combines with J gene TRBJ2-7, with TRBD1 matching 9 bases. The length of the CDR3 is 15 residues. V lost 2 bases to trimming and J lost 1 base; unmatched junction nucleotides: 3. Germline lookup yields CDR1 MNHEY and CDR2 SVGEGT. CDR3 DNA: TGTGCCAGCAGTTACAAACAGGGGGCGTCCTACGAGCAGTACTTC. Its protein is CASSYKQGASYEQYF.

This clonotype was detected only a few times. The V gene is TRBV11-1, the J gene TRBJ2-7; TRBD2 matches at 7 bases. Germline loops: CDR1 SGHAT, CDR2 FQDESV (reference sequence). The CDR3 runs to 15 residues. V shed 0 bases, J shed 1 base, and the junction held 3 bases outside the gene matches. CDR3 coding DNA: TGTGCCAGCAGCTTAGCGGCGGGGGAATCCTACGAGCAGTACTTC. It is translated as CASSLAAGESYEQYF. The entire variable domain, with the rest obtained from reference TRBV11-1 and TRBJ2-7, is as follows: EAEVAQSPRYKITEKSQAVAFWCDPISGHATLYWYRQILGQGPELLVQFQDESVVDDSQLPKDRFSAERLKGVDSTLKIQPAELGDSAMYLCASSLAAGESYEQYFGPGTRLTVT.

V is TRBV20-1 and J is TRBJ2-1, with 9 bases matching TRBD2. V lost 6 bases to trimming and J lost 5 bases; unmatched junction nucleotides: 14. The germline V gene has CDR1 DFQATT and CDR2 SNEGSKA (reference sequence). The CDR3 is made up of 16 amino acids. The CDR3 sequence: CSAWAGGLAGNNEQFF. CDR3 coding DNA: TGCAGTGCGTGGGCGGGGGGGCTAGCGGGAAACAATGAGCAGTTCTTC.

V and J are TRBV5-1 and TRBJ1-2, with D tentatively TRBD1 (5 bases). CDR3 length equals 15 residues. Between the trimmed V and J ends, which lost 0 bases and 8 bases, there was a span of 17 bases. Germline CDR1 reads SGHRS; CDR2 reads YFSETQ. The CDR3 loop reads CASSLEGSGTEGYTF. The CDR3 DNA sequence: TGCGCCAGCAGCTTGGAGGGGTCCGGGACGGAGGGCTACACCTTC.

The chain carries TRBV5-1 and TRBJ1-4, with unresolved D. Germline V CDR1 and CDR2: SGHRS, YFSETQ. The CDR3 has 14 amino acids. V was shortened by 1 base and J by 3 bases, with 7 bases between the two germline ends. The CDR3: CASSLYGANEKLFF. The CDR3 nucleotides are TGCGCCAGCAGCTTGTACGGCGCTAATGAAAAACTGTTTTTT.

The J gene is TRBJ2-7, the V gene TRBV21-1; the table's D gene call, TRBD1, was not cross checked with the DNA. TRBV21-1 is given as a pseudogene. The CDR3 contains 15 residues. In DNA form, the CDR3 reads TGTGCCAGCAGCAAAGGGCCAGGACAGACCTACGAGCAGTACTTC. Amino acids: CASSKGPGQTYEQYF.

This clonotype was counted a single time. This chain links TRBV2 with TRBJ2-4, with TRBD1 matching 7 bases. Matching the DNA end better, TRBJ2-5 makes the J call doubtful. CDR1 is SNHLY, CDR2 FYNNEI, per germline. This CDR3 contains 13 residues. The CDR3, as DNA: TGTGCCAGCAGTAGACAGGGTTGGGAGACCCAGTACTTC. Translating gives CASSRQGWETQYF.

This chain connects TRBV20-1 to TRBJ1-2; 9 bases are a match to TRBD1. The V segment lost 6 bases and the J segment 3 bases; nucleotides outside the gene matches: 8. Germline-derived CDR1 and CDR2 are DFQATT and SNEGSKA (reference sequence). The CDR3 totals 14 residues. The CDR3 bases are TGCAGTGCCCCAGCGGGGACAGGGCACTATGGCTACACCTTC. Translated: CSAPAGTGHYGYTF.

The rearrangement uses TRBV29-1 and TRBJ2-1; possible D gene TRBD1, 7 bases. The CDR3 contains 12 residues. Germline V CDR1 and CDR2: SQVTM, ANQGSEA. V gave up 7 bases and J gave up 12 bases, with 19 bases separating them. The CDR3 nucleotides read TGCAGCGGGAGGGGGGACAGTGGGTGGCAGTTCTTC. It codes for CSGRGDSGWQFF.

J is TRBJ2-2 and V is TRBV6-1; no reliable D call. The CDR3 covers 11 residues. With 2 bases removed from V and 8 bases from J, the gap between germline ends came to 3 bases. Germline V gene data show CDR1 as MNHNS and CDR2 as SASEGT. The CDR3 region is CASSEWGELFF. The CDR3, as DNA: TGTGCCAGCAGTGAATGGGGGGAGCTGTTTTTT.

This clonotype occurred a few times. DNA for the CDR3: TGTGCCAGCAGCTTGGCCGGTTGGGGTGACACTGAAGCTTTCTTT. It translates to CASSLAGWGDTEAFF. This chain links TRBV5-6 with TRBJ1-1; D unresolved. Trimming stripped 0 bases from V and 3 bases from J, with 12 bases between. Germline V gives CDR1 SGHDT, CDR2 YYEEEE. CDR3 length equals 15 residues.

Remarks on this clonotype: Mismatch with germline at one junction end may stem from a read error. The chain recombines TRBV4-1 with TRBJ2-7; D perhaps matches TRBD2 (5 bases). CDR3 length: 14 residues. Germline V gene sequence: CDR1 MGHRA, CDR2 YSYEKL. The chain's CDR3 is CASGQAAGDYEQYF. The DNA for the CDR3 is TGCGCCAGCGGCCAAGCGGCCGGTGACTACGAGCAGTACTTC.

About this clonotype itself: A much larger clone lies one base from this, so it may be a read error. The chain employs TRBV7-9 and TRBJ2-1; no definite D call. The CDR3 has 11 residues. V lost 8 bases to trimming and J lost 3 bases, with 5 bases between them. In germline, CDR1 is SEHNR, CDR2 FQNEAQ (reference sequence). The CDR3 spells CASDDYNEQFF. The DNA of the CDR3 is TGTGCCAGCGACGACTACAATGAGCAGTTCTTC.

V gene TRBV20-1 combines with J gene TRBJ1-1; 7 bases fit TRBD1. CDR1 and CDR2 from the germline V gene are DFQATT and SNEGSKA (reference sequence). After removal of 4 bases from V and 0 bases from J, the junction contained 8 bases not matched to a gene. The CDR3 runs to 15 residues. The CDR3 region has the DNA TGCAGTGCTACCTTAGAGGGGGCCCTGAACACTGAAGCTTTCTTT. This gives the protein CSATLEGALNTEAFF.

The gene calls are TRBV28 and TRBJ2-7; D remains unclear. CDR1 is MDHEN and CDR2 is SYDVKM in the germline V gene. This CDR3 region has 12 residues. Trimming removed 8 bases from V and 3 bases from J, with 11 bases in between. As DNA, the CDR3 is TGTGCCAGCCAGGCCGCGTACTACGAGCAGTACTTC. Translating gives CASQAAYYEQYF. The full variable domain, rest sourced from reference TRBV28 and TRBJ2-7, is DVKVTQSSRYLVKRTGEKVFLECVQDMDHENMFWYRQDPGLGLRLIYFSYDVKMKEKGDIPEGYSVSREKKERFSLILESASTNQTSMYLCASQAAYYEQYFGPGTRLTVT.

The chain links TRBV20-1 to TRBJ2-5, with TRBD2 matching over 16 bases. The CDR3 contains 16 residues. The V segment lost 5 bases and the J segment 7 bases; nucleotides outside the gene matches: 10. The germline V gene has CDR1 DFQATT and CDR2 SNEGSKA (reference sequence). The CDR3 nucleotides read TGCAGTGCTCTTGGGACTAGCGGGAGGGCCCAGGCGACCCAGTACTTC. Its protein is CSALGTSGRAQATQYF.

This chain uses TRBV28 with TRBJ2-1; D unclear. V was trimmed by 6 bases and J by 6 bases, leaving 12 bases between them. This CDR3 comprises 13 residues. Germline V lookup: CDR1 MDHEN, CDR2 SYDVKM. The CDR3 here is CASSRGGRNEQFF. The DNA for the CDR3 is TGTGCCAGCAGCCGAGGCGGTCGCAATGAGCAGTTCTTC.

The CDR3 here is CASSPRGAAYEQYF. For the CDR3, the DNA is TGTGCCAGCAGTCCCAGGGGTGCCGCCTACGAGCAGTACTTC. V is TRBV6-2 or TRBV6-3 and J is TRBJ2-5; D possibly corresponds to TRBD1 (6 bases). The DNA matches TRBJ2-7 better at its end, which makes the J call doubtful. In germline, CDR1 is MNHEY, CDR2 SVGEGT. CDR3 size: 14 residues.

This clonotype was seen a few times. J is TRBJ2-1 and V is TRBV7-9, with D unresolved. CDR3 size: 12 residues. Germline V lookup: CDR1 SEHNR, CDR2 FQNEAQ (reference sequence). V was shortened by 3 bases and J by 14 bases, with 14 bases between the two germline ends. Here the CDR3 reads CASSFEVCGEFF. For the CDR3, the DNA is TGTGCCAGCAGCTTTGAGGTTTGTGGAGAGTTCTTC.

This clonotype was counted a few times. V gene TRBV7-2 combines with J gene TRBJ2-3, with TRBD2 as a possible D gene (5 bases). The CDR3 is 14 residues long. Trimming removed 0 bases at V and 4 bases at J, with 8 bases between. Germline V gene lookup returns CDR1 SGHTA and CDR2 FQGNSA. The chain's CDR3 is CASSLAFSADTQYF. The CDR3 coding sequence is TGTGCCAGCAGCTTAGCGTTTAGCGCAGATACGCAGTATTTT.

A few counts support this clonotype. The V call is TRBV12-3 or TRBV12-4, the J call TRBJ2-7; perhaps TRBD2 as D (5 bases). Trimming cost V 5 bases and J 3 bases, with 14 bases left between them. There are 14 residues in the CDR3. CDR3 sequence: CASSPAEPHYEQYF. As DNA, the CDR3 is TGTGCCAGCAGTCCAGCGGAGCCGCACTACGAGCAGTACTTC.